Shown below are 24 T cell receptor beta chains from a single sample sequenced in a study of cytomegalovirus exposure and HLA in healthy donors. The PCR had 60 Vbeta and 13 Jbeta primers. Sequencing used immunoSEQ multiplex PCR; TCRdb keeps in-frame clones, though not all of them. The data contain 70,000 to 100,000 clones, 69% of them singletons. The sequencing input was PBMCs. The source of these receptors is a man over 45 in good health and CMV-seronegative.

This clone was counted a few times. This sample includes further DNA sequences coding for the same CDR3. V is TRBV6-5 and J is TRBJ1-1, with a tentative D call TRBD1 (5 bases). Germline V gives CDR1 MNHEY, CDR2 SVGAGI. Trimming removed 3 bases from V and 3 bases from J, with 8 bases in between. CDR3 size: 13 residues. This chain's CDR3 is CASSYGGDTEAFF. In DNA, the CDR3 is TGTGCCAGCAGTTATGGGGGGGACACTGAAGCTTTCTTT.

The CDR3 spells CASSFRQGSYNEQFF. CDR3 nucleotides: TGTGCCAGCAGCTTTCGACAGGGCTCCTACAATGAGCAGTTCTTC. The rearrangement joins TRBV11-3 to TRBJ2-1; 7 nucleotides match TRBD1. CDR1 SGHNT and CDR2 YENEEA come from the germline V gene. This CDR3 is built from 15 residues. The junction had 2 bases not matched to a gene; V was cut back by 3 bases and J by 0 bases.

This clone was observed a few times. The chain joins TRBV11-2 to TRBJ2-7, with 12 nucleotides matching TRBD2. This CDR3 is 18 amino acids long. V gave up 1 base and J gave up 2 bases; unmatched junction bases: 9. Germline lookup yields CDR1 SGHAT and CDR2 FQNNGV. The CDR3 here is CASSLGPALAGGTYEQYF. CDR3 DNA sequence: TGTGCCAGCAGCTTAGGACCTGCTCTAGCGGGGGGGACCTACGAGCAGTACTTC. Filled out from reference TRBV11-2 and TRBJ2-7, the complete variable domain reads EAGVAQSPRYKIIEKRQSVAFWCNPISGHATLYWYQQILGQGPKLLIQFQNNGVVDDSQLPKDRFSAERLKGVDSTLKIQPAKLEDSAVYLCASSLGPALAGGTYEQYFGPGTRLTVT.

The CDR3 spells CASSQALAGGSYEQYF. The DNA for the CDR3 is TGCGCCAGCAGCCAAGCCTTAGCGGGGGGCTCCTACGAGCAGTACTTC. This chain uses TRBV4-1 with TRBJ2-7; 10 bases line up with TRBD2. V shed 1 base and J 0 bases; nucleotides not matched to a gene: 3. Germline V lookup: CDR1 MGHRA, CDR2 YSYEKL. The CDR3 consists of 16 residues.

This sequence joins TRBV4-1 and TRBJ2-7; 11 bases match TRBD2. V shed 2 bases, J shed 4 bases, and the junction held 7 bases outside the gene matches. This CDR3 has 16 amino acids. From germline, CDR1 is MGHRA and CDR2 YSYEKL. CDR3 nucleotide sequence: TGCGCCAGCAGCCAAACACTAGCGGGGGCCTCATACGAGCAGTACTTC. Amino acids: CASSQTLAGASYEQYF.

This clone has a handful of counts. The rearrangement uses TRBV7-9 and TRBJ2-3; no reliable D call. This CDR3 has 13 amino acids. Germline CDR1 and CDR2: SEHNR and FQNEAQ (reference sequence). V was pared by 1 base and J by 8 bases, with 10 bases between. This chain's CDR3 is CASSLEHLPTQYF. The CDR3, as DNA: TGTGCCAGCAGCTTAGAGCACCTCCCTACGCAGTATTTT.

The chain uses TRBV7-8 and TRBJ2-7, with 10 positions matching TRBD1. CDR3 size: 13 residues. Trimming cost V 4 bases and J 6 bases; bases outside gene matches: 3. CDR1 and CDR2 (germline): SGHVS, FQNEAQ. CDR3 bases: TGTGCCAGCAGCTCGGACAGGGGGGGCGAGCAGTACGTC. This sequence encodes CASSSDRGGEQYV.

CDR3 loop: CASSYDGGGTEAFF. CDR3 sequence (DNA): TGTGCCAGCAGTTACGACGGGGGAGGCACTGAAGCTTTCTTT. The chain is built from TRBV6-6 and TRBJ1-1; possibly TRBD1 for D (5 bases). The V end lost 2 bases, the J end lost 4 bases, and 11 bases lay between the germline ends. There are 14 residues in the CDR3. CDR1 and CDR2 from the germline V gene are MNHNY and SVGAGI (reference sequence).

The chain links TRBV4-2 to TRBJ2-3; TRBD2 aligns across 9 bases. The length of the CDR3 is 18 residues. The V gene end was trimmed by 1 base and the J gene end by 0 bases; junction bases not matched to a gene: 8. Germline V gene data show CDR1 as LGHNA and CDR2 as YNFKEQ. The CDR3 loop is CASSQVGLAGYSTDTQYF. CDR3 bases: TGTGCCAGCAGCCAAGTCGGCCTAGCGGGGTATAGCACAGATACGCAGTATTTT.

This chain links TRBV5-6 with TRBJ2-1; the match to TRBD1 covers 9 bases. Germline V gene sequence: CDR1 SGHDT, CDR2 YYEEEE. The CDR3 extends over 15 amino acids. V lost 0 bases, J lost 8 bases, and 6 bases stayed unmatched. The CDR3 bases are TGTGCCAGCAGCTTGGCCGGGACAGGGAGGGATGAGCAGTTCTTC. It specifies CASSLAGTGRDEQFF.

This chain uses TRBV18 with TRBJ2-1; tentative D call: TRBD2 (5 bases). The germline V gene has CDR1 KGHSH and CDR2 LQKENI. Trimming took 3 bases from V and 7 from J, leaving 16 bases between them. This CDR3 comprises 15 residues. The CDR3 spells CASSPSGVAINEQFF. In DNA, the CDR3 is TGTGCCAGCTCACCCAGTGGGGTAGCGATAAATGAGCAGTTCTTC.

The genes are TRBV7-9 and TRBJ2-4; D is possibly TRBD2 (6 bases). Germline V gene lookup returns CDR1 SEHNR and CDR2 FQNEAQ (reference sequence). The CDR3 is 15 residues long. The ends were cut back, 1 base at V and 6 bases at J, with 13 bases in the middle. CDR3 DNA sequence: TGTGCCAGCAGCTTAGTCCCGGGGGTGACAAACATTCAGTACTTC. Its translation is CASSLVPGVTNIQYF.

This clone has a handful of counts. This chain uses TRBV25-1 with TRBJ1-1; 8 bases line up with TRBD1. Losses at the gene ends were 3 bases for V and 4 bases for J; bases not matched to a gene: 4. CDR1 is MGHDK, CDR2 SYGVNS, per germline. The CDR3 consists of 14 residues. CDR3 sequence (DNA): TGTGCCAGCAGTGATAGGACAGGGCTCACTGAAGCTTTCTTT. This gives the protein CASSDRTGLTEAFF.

On this clone itself: Other DNA sequences in this sample translate to the same CDR3. The chain employs TRBV7-2 and TRBJ2-5; TRBD2 agrees at 9 bases. In germline, CDR1 is SGHTA, CDR2 FQGNSA. V gave up 5 bases and J gave up 3 bases; unmatched junction bases: 4. The CDR3 runs 14 residues. CDR3: CASSPGLAEETQYF. The CDR3 DNA reads TGTGCCAGCAGCCCGGGACTAGCAGAAGAGACCCAGTACTTC.

The V gene is TRBV5-4, the J gene TRBJ1-1; the match to TRBD1 covers 9 bases. V shed 1 base and J 4 bases; nucleotides not matched to a gene: 5. The CDR3 is made up of 15 amino acids. Germline CDR1 is SGHNT and CDR2 is YYREEE (reference sequence). CDR3 amino acids: CASSLSVTGGTEAFF. The CDR3 DNA follows: TGTGCCAGCAGCTTGAGTGTGACAGGGGGCACTGAAGCTTTCTTT.

This clone was seen a few times. The chain combines TRBV5-1 with TRBJ1-4; maybe TRBD1 (5 bases). The germline CDR1 and CDR2 sequences are SGHRS and YFSETQ. The ends were cut back, 2 bases at V and 8 bases at J, with 13 bases in the middle. The CDR3 is 14 amino acids. The DNA of the CDR3 is TGCGCCAGCAGCTTCGCAGGGATGGGGGAAAAACTGTTTTTT. It specifies CASSFAGMGEKLFF. The whole variable domain, remainder taken from reference TRBV5-1 and TRBJ1-4, is KAGVTQTPRYLIKTRGQQVTLSCSPISGHRSVSWYQQTPGQGLQFLFEYFSETQRNKGNFPGRFSGRQFSNSRSEMNVSTLELGDSALYLCASSFAGMGEKLFFGSGTQLSVL.

The chain uses TRBV29-1 and TRBJ2-1; D remains unclear. Trimming pared 4 bases from V and 3 bases from J, leaving 13 bases between. The V gene's germline CDR1 is SQVTM and CDR2 ANQGSEA. This CDR3 has 14 residues. The CDR3 loop reads CSVAPRSNYNEQFF. DNA of the CDR3: TGCAGCGTTGCGCCGCGTTCGAACTACAATGAGCAGTTCTTC.

This clone was seen a handful of times. The chain uses TRBV10-3 and TRBJ2-2; 10 bases match TRBD1. V was clipped by 5 bases and J by 1 base; unmatched bases: 1. Germline-derived CDR1 and CDR2 are ENHRY and SYGVKD. This CDR3 is built from 15 residues. DNA of the CDR3: TGTGCCATCAGTCGGACAGGGGGGAACACCGGGGAGCTGTTTTTT. This translates into CAISRTGGNTGELFF.

This clone was seen only a few times. V gene TRBV7-2 combines with J gene TRBJ2-7, with 9 bases that match TRBD1. The CDR3 runs 13 residues. V dropped 4 bases and J dropped 3; count of bases not matched to a gene: 1. CDR1 SGHTA and CDR2 FQGNSA come from the germline V gene. In DNA, the CDR3 is TGTGCCAGCAGCTCGACAGGGGGCTACGAGCAGTACTTC. The encoded protein is CASSSTGGYEQYF.

The chain links TRBV7-9 to TRBJ2-5; D unresolved. V lost 2 bases and J 4 bases, leaving 11 bases between the germline ends. Germline V gene data show CDR1 as SEHNR and CDR2 as FQNEAQ (reference sequence). The CDR3 spans 14 residues. The CDR3, as DNA: TGTGCCAGCAGCTTACTTGCTAGTGCAGAGACCCAGTACTTC. Encoded protein: CASSLLASAETQYF.

This clone was detected once. The chain employs TRBV15 and TRBJ1-6, with TRBD1 identical over 10 bases. Trimming at V came to 4 bases and at J to 8 bases, leaving 2 bases not matched to a gene. The CDR3 extends over 14 amino acids. Per the germline V gene, CDR1 is LNHNV and CDR2 is YYDKDF (reference sequence). CDR3 DNA sequence: TGTGCCACCAGCATGGACAGGGGGGATTCACCCCTCCACTTT. Translating gives CATSMDRGDSPLHF.

This chain joins TRBV12-5 and TRBJ2-3; D is possibly TRBD2 (5 bases). Germline V gene lookup returns CDR1 LGHNT and CDR2 FRNRAP. CDR3 length: 16 amino acids. Trimming pared 2 bases from V and 1 base from J, leaving 13 bases between. The CDR3, as DNA: TGTGCTAGTGGTTTGTCGCGGGCTTCTGGCACAGATACGCAGTATTTT. This encodes CASGLSRASGTDTQYF. Together with reference TRBV12-5 and TRBJ2-3, the CDR3 gives the full variable domain: DARVTQTPRHKVTEMGQEVTMRCQPILGHNTVFWYRQTMMQGLELLAYFRNRAPLDDSGMPKDRFSAEMPDATLATLKIQPSEPRDSAVYFCASGLSRASGTDTQYFGPGTRLTVL.

This clone was counted only a few times. This chain uses TRBV4-3 with TRBJ2-5, with 11 bases identical to TRBD1. Looked up from germline, CDR1 is LGHNA and CDR2 is YSLEER. V gave up 3 bases and J gave up 4 bases; unmatched junction bases: 4. The CDR3 sequence is 15 residues long. The CDR3 DNA sequence: TGCGCCAGCAGCCACCGGACAGGGGGCGGAGAGACCCAGTACTTC. Its protein is CASSHRTGGGETQYF.

The gene calls are TRBV4-2 and TRBJ2-5; D is undetermined. The germline gives CDR1 LGHNA, CDR2 YNFKEQ. CDR3 length: 18 residues. V lost 1 base and J 3 bases, leaving 21 bases between the germline ends. The CDR3 DNA reads TGTGCCAGCAGCCAAGTCCCGCAAGTAGTCCTGAGGAAAGAGACCCAGTACTTC. Translation gives CASSQVPQVVLRKETQYF.